Sequencing of this T cell receptor beta chain was carried out in a study of glioma-infiltrating T cells after dendritic cell vaccination. The wider study: The vaccine used monocyte-derived dendritic cells pulsed overnight with autologous tumor lysate.

Primers: 60 V beta forward and 13 J beta reverse. Repertoires were generated with immunoSEQ multiplex PCR, while TCRdb's copy carries only in-frame clones and drops some. The table has over 65,000 clones, 85% seen once; the top ten hold more than 8%. This clone showed up just a few times. Time point specified: after dendritic cell vaccination, including at tumor progression/relapse. PBMC were collected before vaccination, two weeks after the third vaccination, and at progression. The material was blood, obtained after dendritic cell vaccination. The source of this sequence is a human donor with glioblastoma.

DNA for the CDR3: TGTGCCAGCAGCCGACGTACCGGACTAGACGGCAATGAGCAGTTCTTC. It specifies CASSRRTGLDGNEQFF. V gene TRBV5-6 combines with J gene TRBJ2-1; 7 bases map to TRBD2. After removal of 4 bases from V and 6 bases from J, the junction contained 13 bases not matched to a gene. The CDR3 is made up of 16 amino acids. Germline V gene lookup returns CDR1 SGHDT and CDR2 YYEEEE.